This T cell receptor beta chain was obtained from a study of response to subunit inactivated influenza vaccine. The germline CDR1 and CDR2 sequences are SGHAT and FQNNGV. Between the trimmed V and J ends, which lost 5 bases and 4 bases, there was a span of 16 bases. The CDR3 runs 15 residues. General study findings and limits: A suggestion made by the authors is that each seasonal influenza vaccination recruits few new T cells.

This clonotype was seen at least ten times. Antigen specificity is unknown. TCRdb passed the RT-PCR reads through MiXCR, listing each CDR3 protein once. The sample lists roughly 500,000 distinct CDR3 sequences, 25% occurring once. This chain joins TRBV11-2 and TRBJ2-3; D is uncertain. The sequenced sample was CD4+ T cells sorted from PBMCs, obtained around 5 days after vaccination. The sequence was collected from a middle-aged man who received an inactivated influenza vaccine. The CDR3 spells CASSLLVPQADTQYF. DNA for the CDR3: TGTGCCAGCAGCCTTCTGGTACCCCAGGCAGATACGCAGTATTTT.